This T cell receptor (beta chain) was profiled in a study of shared clonotypes between healthy human individuals. Assay used: immunoSEQ multiplex PCR; TCRdb lists only in-frame clones, some missing. The sample shows about 2,500,000 clones, around nine tenths of them seen only once. The source is a man younger than 30 in good health. Sequenced sample: naive CD4+ T cells sorted from blood. Noted subset: CD45RA+ positively selected.

Written as DNA, the CDR3 is TGTGCCATACTCCGGGACAGGGGTTCCTACGAGCAGTACTTC. Translated, it gives CAILRDRGSYEQYF. The chain couples TRBV6-1 to TRBJ2-7, with TRBD1 identical over 10 bases. Germline V gene lookup returns CDR1 MNHNS and CDR2 SASEGT. This CDR3 contains 14 residues. Germline trimming cut 10 bases from V and 1 base from J; bases unmatched to any gene: 7.